These T cell receptor beta chains were read from a single sample in a study of cytomegalovirus exposure and HLA in healthy donors. Profiling relied on immunoSEQ multiplex PCR, and the TCRdb table lists in-frame clones only, not all of them. The table has about 210,000 clones, around 78% seen once. Input material: PBMCs. The receptors come from a woman under 40 in good health and CMV-seropositive. Both conserved end residues are part of each CDR3. The D gene is left open where the match is weak. Some rows mark clone size as missing; the rest say once, few, many or name a class of expanded clone.

.	.	TRBV9	TRBJ2-1	TGTGCCAGCAGCGTGACTCCCGGGAAGGAGCAGTTCTTC	CASSVTPGKEQFF
.	.	TRBV19	TRBJ1-5	TGTGCCAGTAACCCCGGTCCGGGGGGGGTAAATCAGCCCCAGCATTTT	CASNPGPGGVNQPQHF
TRBD1	.	TRBV7-3	TRBJ2-2	TGTGCCAGCAGCCCCGCCGGGACAGGGATCACCGGGGAGCTGTTTTTT	CASSPAGTGITGELFF
.	.	TRBV7-9	TRBJ2-5	TGTGCCAGCAGCTTAGCGAGGTATAAGTTTTCTGAGACCCAGTACTTC	CASSLARYKFSETQYF
TRBD2	once	TRBV7-9	TRBJ2-1	TGTGCCAGCAGCCCAAGAGGACTAGCGGGGGGAAATGAGCAGTTCTTC	CASSPRGLAGGNEQFF
.	.	TRBV28	TRBJ2-5	TGTGCCAGCAGTGGGGGGGCGGGGCGCAACCTAAAAGAGACCCAGTACTTC	CASSGGAGRNLKETQYF
TRBD1	.	TRBV6-6	TRBJ1-5	TGTGCCAGCAGAACCACAGGGGTCCAGCCCCAGCATTTT	CASRTTGVQPQHF
TRBD1	.	TRBV5-5	TRBJ1-2	TGTGCCAGCAGCCCCATAACGACCGGGACAGGGACCTATGGCTACACCTTC	CASSPITTGTGTYGYTF
TRBD1	.	TRBV7-9	TRBJ2-1	TGTGCCAGCAGACAGGGGTGGGGTGAGCAGTTCTTC	CASRQGWGEQFF
.	.	TRBV28	TRBJ2-7	TGTGCCAGCCGGACTTCCAGGGGTTACGAGCAGTACTTC	CASRTSRGYEQYF
.	.	TRBV5-1	TRBJ2-1	TGCGCCAGCAGCTTGGGCGGGACAGCTTTGTACAATGAGCAGTTCTTC	CASSLGGTALYNEQFF
TRBD1	.	TRBV4-2	TRBJ2-7	TGTGCCAGCAGCCAAGGTGAAGGGGGCGCGGAGGAGCAGTACTTC	CASSQGEGGAEEQYF
.	.	TRBV6-6	TRBJ2-2	TGTGCCAGCACGGGATCCGGGGAGCTGTTTTTT	CASTGSGELFF
.	few	TRBV9	TRBJ2-7	TGTGCCAGCAGCGTAAGGGGGAACTCCTACGAGCAGTACTTC	CASSVRGNSYEQYF
.	.	TRBV7-9	TRBJ2-3	TGTGCCAGCAGCTCCCGTCGCCTTACTAGCACAGATACGCAGTATTTT	CASSSRRLTSTDTQYF
.	few	TRBV23-1	TRBJ2-7	TGCGCCAGCAGTCACCCCCCGGGAGAGCAGTACTTC	CASSHPPGEQYF
.	.	TRBV30	TRBJ1-3	TGTGCCTGGAGTCCAAACAGAAACACCATATATTTT	CAWSPNRNTIYF
.	few	TRBV29-1	TRBJ2-2	TGCAGCGTTGAGTCCGGCACCGGGGAGCTGTTTTTT	CSVESGTGELFF
TRBD1	few	TRBV4-2	TRBJ2-1	TGTGCCAGCAGCCAAGATCGGGACAGCTCCTACAATGAGCAGTTCTTC	CASSQDRDSSYNEQFF
.	once	TRBV5-1	TRBJ1-2	TGCGCCAGCAGCTTGGGTAGTAACTATGGCTACACCTTC	CASSLGSNYGYTF
.	.	TRBV7-2	TRBJ2-7	TGTGCCAGCAGCTTAAACAACATCGGGTCCTACGAGCAGTACTTC	CASSLNNIGSYEQYF
.	.	TRBV5-1	TRBJ1-6	TGCGCCAGCAGCTGGAGGGGAGCGGATTCACCCCTCCACTTT	CASSWRGADSPLHF
TRBD1	.	TRBV7-2	TRBJ2-3	TGTGCCAGCAGCTCACGTAACAGGGGGGACACAGATACGCAGTATTTT	CASSSRNRGDTDTQYF
.	.	TRBV29-1	TRBJ2-7	TGCAGCGTTGGAGAGAGCTCCTACGAGCAGTACTTC	CSVGESSYEQYF
TRBD2	.	TRBV29-1	TRBJ2-5	TGCAGCCTTGGACTAGCGGGAGGTCAAGAGACCCAGTACTTC	CSLGLAGGQETQYF
.	few	TRBV5-6	TRBJ2-7	TGTGCCAGCAGCTTTGTGGGACATCGGTCCAACGAGCAGTACTTC	CASSFVGHRSNEQYF
.	.	TRBV30	TRBJ1-5	TGTGCCTGGAGTGTCGGGGGGAAGAGCAATCAGCCCCAGCATTTT	CAWSVGGKSNQPQHF
.	once	TRBV28	TRBJ2-3	TGTGCCAGCACCCCGGTGGGAGCCAGAAACACAGATACGCAGTATTTT	CASTPVGARNTDTQYF
TRBD1	.	TRBV6-1	TRBJ2-7	TGTGCCAGCAGTGTAGCAGGGGGCGGATACGAGCAGTACTTC	CASSVAGGGYEQYF